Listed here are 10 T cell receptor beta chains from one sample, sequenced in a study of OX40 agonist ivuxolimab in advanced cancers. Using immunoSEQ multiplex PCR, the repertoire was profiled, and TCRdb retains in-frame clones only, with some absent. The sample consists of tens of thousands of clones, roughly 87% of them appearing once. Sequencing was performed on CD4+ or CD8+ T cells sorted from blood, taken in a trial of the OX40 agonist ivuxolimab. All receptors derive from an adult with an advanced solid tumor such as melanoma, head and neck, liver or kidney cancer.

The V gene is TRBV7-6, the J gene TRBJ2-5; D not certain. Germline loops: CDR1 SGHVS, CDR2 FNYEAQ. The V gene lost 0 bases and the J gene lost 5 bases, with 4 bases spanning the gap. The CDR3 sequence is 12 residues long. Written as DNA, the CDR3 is TGTGCCAGCAGCTTAGCGGGGGAGACCCAGTACTTC. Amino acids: CASSLAGETQYF.

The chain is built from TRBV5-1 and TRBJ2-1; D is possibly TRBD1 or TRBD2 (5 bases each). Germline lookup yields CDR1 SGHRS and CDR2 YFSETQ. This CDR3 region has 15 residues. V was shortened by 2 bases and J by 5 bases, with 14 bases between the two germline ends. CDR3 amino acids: CASSLQALGNNEQFF. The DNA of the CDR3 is TGCGCCAGCAGCTTACAGGCCCTCGGGAACAATGAGCAGTTCTTC.

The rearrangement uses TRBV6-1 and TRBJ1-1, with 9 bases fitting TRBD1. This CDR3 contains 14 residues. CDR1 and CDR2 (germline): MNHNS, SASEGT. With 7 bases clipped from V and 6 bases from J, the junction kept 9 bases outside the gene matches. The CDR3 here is CASTERGQGSEAFF. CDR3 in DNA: TGTGCCAGCACCGAGAGGGGACAGGGCTCTGAAGCTTTCTTT.

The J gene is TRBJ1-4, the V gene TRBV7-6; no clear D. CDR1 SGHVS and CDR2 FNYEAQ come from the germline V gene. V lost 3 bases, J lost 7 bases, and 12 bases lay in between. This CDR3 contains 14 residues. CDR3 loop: CASSFADLGEKLFF. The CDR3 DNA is TGTGCCAGCAGCTTTGCGGACTTGGGTGAAAAACTGTTTTTT.

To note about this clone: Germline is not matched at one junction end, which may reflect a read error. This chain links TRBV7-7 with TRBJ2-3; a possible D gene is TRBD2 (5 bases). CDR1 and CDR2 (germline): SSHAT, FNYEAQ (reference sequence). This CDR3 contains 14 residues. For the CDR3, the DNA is TGTGCTAGCAGCTTAGATGGTAGCGCAGATACGCAGTATTTT. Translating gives CASSLDGSADTQYF.

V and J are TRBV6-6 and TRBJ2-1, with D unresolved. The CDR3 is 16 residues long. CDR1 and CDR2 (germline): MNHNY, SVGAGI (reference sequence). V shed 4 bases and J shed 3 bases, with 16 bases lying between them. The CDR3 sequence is CASSSARTGVYNEQFF. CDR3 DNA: TGTGCCAGCAGTTCCGCCCGGACGGGTGTCTACAATGAGCAGTTCTTC.

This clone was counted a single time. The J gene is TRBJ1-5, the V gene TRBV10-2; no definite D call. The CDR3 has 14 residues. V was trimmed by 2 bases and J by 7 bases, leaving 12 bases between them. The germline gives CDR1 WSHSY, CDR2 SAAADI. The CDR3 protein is CASSERSSQQPQHF. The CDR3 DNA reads TGCGCCAGCAGTGAGCGAAGCAGCCAACAGCCCCAGCATTTT.

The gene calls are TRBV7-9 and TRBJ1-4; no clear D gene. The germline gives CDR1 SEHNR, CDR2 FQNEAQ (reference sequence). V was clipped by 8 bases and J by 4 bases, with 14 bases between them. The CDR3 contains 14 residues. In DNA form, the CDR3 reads TGTGCCAGCGGCCAACCCGGCGGTAATGAAAAACTGTTTTTT. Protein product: CASGQPGGNEKLFF. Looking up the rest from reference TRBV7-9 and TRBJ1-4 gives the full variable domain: DTGVSQNPRHKITKRGQNVTFRCDPISEHNRLYWYRQTLGQGPEFLTYFQNEAQLEKSRLLSDRFSAERPKGSFSTLEIQRTEQGDSAMYLCASGQPGGNEKLFFGSGTQLSVL.

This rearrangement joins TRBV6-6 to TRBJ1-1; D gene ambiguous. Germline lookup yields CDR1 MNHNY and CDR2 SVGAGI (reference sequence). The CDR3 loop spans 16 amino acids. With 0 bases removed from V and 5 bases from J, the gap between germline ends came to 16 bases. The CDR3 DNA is TGTGCCAGCAGTTACTCGATGTTTAGGGCAGATACTGAAGCTTTCTTT. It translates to CASSYSMFRADTEAFF.

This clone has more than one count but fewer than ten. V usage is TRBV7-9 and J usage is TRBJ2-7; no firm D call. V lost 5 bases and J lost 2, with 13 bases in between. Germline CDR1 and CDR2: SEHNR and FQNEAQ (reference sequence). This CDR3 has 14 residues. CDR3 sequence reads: CASSHLTPPYEQYF. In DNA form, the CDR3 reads TGTGCCAGCAGCCACCTGACTCCTCCCTACGAGCAGTACTTC.